Detailed here is one T cell receptor beta chain. This entry comes from a study of control samples from healthy donors and cancer patients. TCRdb's copy holds only in-frame clones and misses some; the assay was immunoSEQ multiplex PCR. The sample holds around 180,000 clones, just over 85% seen once. The sample was blood. The source of this sequence is a woman aged 30 to 39 in good health.

The CDR3 loop reads CASSLGAEQYF. The CDR3 DNA is TGTGCCAGCAGCTTAGGTGCCGAGCAGTACTTC. V and J are TRBV7-6 and TRBJ2-7; D is unresolved. Trimming shortened V by 1 base and J by 6 bases, and 4 bases separated the two germline ends. CDR3 length: 11 amino acids. In germline, CDR1 is SGHVS, CDR2 FNYEAQ.